Below are 28 T cell receptor beta chains sequenced from a single sample in a study of blood T cell repertoires in COVID-19 (dated by TCRdb to about 2020). Libraries were made using the immunoSEQ multiplex PCR assay. TCRdb stores this immuneACCESS table with in-frame sequences only. Part of the clones is absent; in the studies checked, under half of the shortfall reflects unresolved V genes, and no reason is known for the rest. The sample profile shows around 320,000 clones; almost 90% of them were found once. In total, the top ten clones hold over 3.5% of the sample. Sequenced sample: PBMCs or T cells enriched from blood (not recorded which). The source is a woman under 30 with acute COVID-19.

The V and J genes are TRBV9 and TRBJ2-1; the D gene is possibly TRBD2 (5 bases). The CDR3 is 16 residues long. Germline CDR1 and CDR2: SGDLS and YYNGEE. The V end lost 4 bases, the J end lost 5 bases, and 19 bases lay between the germline ends. The CDR3 protein is CASSKAASSGNNEQFF. The CDR3 nucleotides read TGTGCCAGCAGCAAGGCAGCAAGCAGCGGCAACAATGAGCAGTTCTTC.

A note on this clone: Other DNA sequences within the sample encode an identical CDR3. This chain joins TRBV9 and TRBJ2-3; a weak D match, TRBD2 (5 bases). Germline V CDR1 and CDR2: SGDLS, YYNGEE. Between the trimmed V and J ends, which lost 2 bases and 0 bases, there was a span of 7 bases. There are 14 residues in the CDR3. In DNA, the CDR3 is TGTGCCAGCAGCGTGGGCGGGAGCACAGATACGCAGTATTTT. This gives the protein CASSVGGSTDTQYF. Based on the CDR3 plus reference TRBV9 and TRBJ2-3, the full variable domain is DSGVTQTPKHLITATGQRVTLRCSPRSGDLSVYWYQQSLDQGLQFLIQYYNGEERAKGNILERFSAQQFPDLHSELNLSSLELGDSALYFCASSVGGSTDTQYFGPGTRLTVL.

The J gene is TRBJ1-2, the V gene TRBV15; TRBD1 aligns across 10 bases. From germline, CDR1 is LNHNV and CDR2 YYDKDF (reference sequence). With V trimmed by 0 bases and J by 7 bases, 5 bases remained unmatched. The CDR3 runs 15 residues. CDR3 nucleotides: TGTGCCACCAGCAGAGAGGACAGGGGGTTCGGTGGCTACACCTTC. The encoded protein is CATSREDRGFGGYTF.

This clone was recorded only once. V is TRBV6-5 and J is TRBJ2-7, with D hard to call. Trimming cost V 6 bases and J 2 bases, with 14 bases left between them. This CDR3 is built from 14 residues. CDR1 is MNHEY and CDR2 is SVGAGI in the germline V gene. The CDR3 DNA reads as TGTGCCAGCAGCACCAAATCAGGTCCCTACGAGCAGTACTTC. Translated, it gives CASSTKSGPYEQYF.

This chain joins TRBV4-1 and TRBJ1-1, with a tentative D call TRBD1 (6 bases). The V end lost 0 bases, the J end lost 1 base, and 12 bases lay between the germline ends. The CDR3 sequence is 16 residues long. The V gene's germline CDR1 is MGHRA and CDR2 YSYEKL. The CDR3 DNA follows: TGCGCCAGCAGCCAAGATGTGGGCAGGGGGAACACTGAAGCTTTCTTT. Protein sequence: CASSQDVGRGNTEAFF.

This chain links TRBV18 with TRBJ2-5; D might be TRBD2 (5 bases). V lost 1 base and J 4 bases, leaving 13 bases between the germline ends. The CDR3 is 15 amino acids. The V gene's germline CDR1 is KGHSH and CDR2 LQKENI. CDR3 nucleotides: TGTGCCAGCTCACCACGTAACGGGATTGGAGAGACCCAGTACTTC. Translated: CASSPRNGIGETQYF.

In nucleotides, the CDR3 is TGTGCCAGCAGTTTGGGGCAGGATGCCTGGGTCTACGAGCAGTACTTC. Its protein is CASSLGQDAWVYEQYF. V usage is TRBV28 and J usage is TRBJ2-7; weak D call: TRBD1 (5 bases). The V gene's germline CDR1 is MDHEN and CDR2 SYDVKM. The V end lost 3 bases, the J end lost 3 bases, and 18 bases lay between the germline ends. This CDR3 spans 16 amino acids.

The chain carries TRBV9 and TRBJ2-7, with 8 nucleotides matching TRBD2. From germline, CDR1 is SGDLS and CDR2 YYNGEE. The ends lost 1 base at V and 3 bases at J; junction bases unmatched: 6. The CDR3 loop spans 15 amino acids. CDR3: CASSVSSGSVYEQYF. CDR3 nucleotides: TGTGCCAGCAGCGTATCCAGCGGGAGTGTCTACGAGCAGTACTTC.

The V gene is TRBV23-1, the J gene TRBJ2-3; D gene ambiguous. TRBV23-1 is noted as an ORF with a role that remains uncertain. The V gene lost 0 bases and the J gene lost 2 bases, with 12 bases spanning the gap. The length of the CDR3 is 16 residues. The CDR3 spells CASSQSVHAATDTQYF. CDR3 coding DNA: TGCGCCAGCAGTCAATCGGTCCACGCGGCCACAGATACGCAGTATTTT.

The chain recombines TRBV24-1 with TRBJ1-1, with TRBD1 as a possible D gene (5 bases). V was cut by 4 bases and J by 2 bases, with 10 bases left in between. Germline V gene sequence: CDR1 KGHDR, CDR2 SFDVKD. This CDR3 contains 14 residues. CDR3 residues: CATSEGHLNTEAFF. CDR3 in DNA: TGTGCCACCAGTGAAGGACATCTAAACACTGAAGCTTTCTTT.

This clone was picked up a small number of times. The genes are TRBV20-1 and TRBJ1-4; the D is unclear. CDR1 is DFQATT, CDR2 SNEGSKA, per germline (reference sequence). Trimming left V 1 base short and J 8 bases short, with 5 bases between. CDR3 length: 11 residues. CDR3 protein: CSARVKEKLFF. CDR3 nucleotide sequence: TGCAGTGCTAGAGTAAAAGAAAAACTGTTTTTT.

The chain employs TRBV7-2 and TRBJ1-6, with D perhaps TRBD1 (6 bases). CDR3 length equals 16 residues. V gave up 3 bases and J gave up 5 bases, with 14 bases separating them. The V gene's germline CDR1 is SGHTA and CDR2 FQGNSA. Here the CDR3 DNA reads TGTGCCAGCAGCTTGCTTACAGGGCTAAATAATTCACCCCTCCACTTT. Amino acids: CASSLLTGLNNSPLHF.

The V and J genes are TRBV27 and TRBJ2-7; no definite D call. Germline CDR1 and CDR2: MNHEY and SMNVEV (reference sequence). The CDR3 totals 15 residues. Trimming left V 6 bases short and J 5 bases short, with 20 bases between. CDR3 in amino acids: CASSSTPRRLHEQYF. The CDR3 DNA reads TGTGCCAGCAGCTCCACACCTCGCAGACTCCACGAGCAGTACTTC.

Regarding this clone: Other nucleotide sequences in the sample specify the same CDR3. The V call is TRBV2, the J call TRBJ2-6, with D uncertain. Per germline, CDR1 SNHLY and CDR2 FYNNEI. V was pared by 2 bases and J by 3 bases, with 5 bases between. The CDR3 sequence is 14 residues long. The CDR3 bases are TGTGCCAGCAGTGAAAGAGGTGGGGCCAACGTCCTGACTTTC. It codes for CASSERGGANVLTF. The entire variable domain, with the rest obtained from reference TRBV2 and TRBJ2-6, is as follows: EPEVTQTPSHQVTQMGQEVILRCVPISNHLYFYWYRQILGQKVEFLVSFYNNEISEKSEIFDDQFSVERPDGSNFTLKIRSTKLEDSAMYFCASSERGGANVLTFGAGSRLTVL.

The V call is TRBV27, the J call TRBJ2-1; 9 bases are a match to TRBD2. In germline, CDR1 is MNHEY, CDR2 SMNVEV (reference sequence). V lost 4 bases to trimming and J lost 4 bases; unmatched junction nucleotides: 8. CDR3 length equals 16 residues. The CDR3 DNA follows: TGTGCCAGCAGTTCCCGACTAGCGGTTTTATACAATGAGCAGTTCTTC. It encodes CASSSRLAVLYNEQFF.

This clone appeared once. The chain combines TRBV3-1 (or the pseudogene TRBV3-2) with TRBJ2-7; maybe TRBD2 (7 bases). The germline CDR1 and CDR2 sequences are LGHDT and YNNKEL (reference sequence). This CDR3 region has 13 residues. V was trimmed by 0 bases and J by 10 bases, leaving 13 bases between them. CDR3 loop: CASSQDAGAGQYF. The CDR3 DNA reads TGTGCCAGCAGCCAAGATGCGGGGGCGGGACAGTACTTC.

The chain couples TRBV19 to TRBJ2-1, with a possible D match to TRBD1 (6 bases). Per the germline V gene, CDR1 is LNHDA and CDR2 is SQIVND (reference sequence). The V end was cut by 5 bases, the J end by 4 bases, with 15 bases between. There are 15 residues in the CDR3. CDR3 loop: CASSRYRVGYNEQFF. CDR3 DNA: TGTGCCAGTAGTCGCTACAGGGTCGGATACAATGAGCAGTTCTTC.

The J gene is TRBJ1-3, the V gene TRBV25-1, with D maybe TRBD1 (5 bases). The CDR3 extends over 14 amino acids. V was clipped by 4 bases and J by 4 bases, with 11 bases between them. Germline V gene sequence: CDR1 MGHDK, CDR2 SYGVNS. This CDR3 is CASSGGVYGNTIYF. The CDR3, as DNA: TGTGCCAGCAGTGGGGGGGTTTACGGAAACACCATATATTTT.

V gene TRBV19 combines with J gene TRBJ1-6; TRBD1 agrees at 8 bases. This CDR3 has 15 residues. Trimming at V came to 6 bases and at J to 10 bases, leaving 11 bases not matched to a gene. Germline lookup yields CDR1 LNHDA and CDR2 SQIVND (reference sequence). As DNA, the CDR3 is TGTGCCAGTAGCCCCCCCCCGGACAGGGCCTCACCCCTCCACTTT. Translation gives CASSPPPDRASPLHF.

The V and J genes are TRBV18 and TRBJ2-7; 11 positions agree with TRBD1. V shed 5 bases and J 5 bases; nucleotides not matched to a gene: 5. In germline, CDR1 is KGHSH, CDR2 LQKENI. This CDR3 contains 14 residues. The CDR3 region has the DNA TGTGCCAGCTCATCTCGGACAGGGGGCGACGAGCAGTACTTC. Translated, it gives CASSSRTGGDEQYF.

The gene calls are TRBV11-3 and TRBJ1-6; D may be TRBD1 (6 bases). CDR1 is SGHNT, CDR2 YENEEA, per germline. V lost 9 bases to trimming and J lost 7 bases, with 13 bases between them. CDR3 length equals 13 residues. CDR3 residues: CASLDRKNSPLHF. CDR3 bases: TGTGCCAGTCTCGACAGGAAAAATTCACCCCTCCACTTT.

V gene TRBV11-3 combines with J gene TRBJ2-7, with unresolved D. Per germline, CDR1 SGHNT and CDR2 YENEEA. The CDR3 runs to 15 residues. With 5 bases removed from V and 0 bases from J, the gap between germline ends came to 14 bases. The CDR3 bases are TGTGCCAGCAGCCGTTACGCGGATAGCTCCTACGAGCAGTACTTC. Amino acid sequence: CASSRYADSSYEQYF.

On this clone itself: Other nucleotide sequences from this sample produce the same CDR3. The V and J genes are TRBV5-1 and TRBJ1-2; TRBD1 agrees at 8 bases. Germline-derived CDR1 and CDR2 are SGHRS and YFSETQ. V shed 0 bases, J shed 8 bases, and the junction held 3 bases outside the gene matches. This CDR3 has 13 amino acids. The CDR3 DNA reads as TGCGCCAGCAGCTTGGGGACAGGGAACGGCTACACCTTC. It translates to CASSLGTGNGYTF.

The V gene is TRBV5-8, the J gene TRBJ2-7, with D possibly matching TRBD2 (6 bases). In germline, CDR1 is SGHTS, CDR2 YDEGEE. V was trimmed by 4 bases and J by 4 bases, leaving 18 bases between them. This CDR3 has 15 amino acids. In nucleotides, the CDR3 is TGTGCCAGCAGCCTCTGGGGGGAAGGGTCTTACGAGCAGTACTTC. It codes for CASSLWGEGSYEQYF.

The V and J genes are TRBV11-3 and TRBJ2-2; D gene unclear. The germline V gene encodes CDR1 SGHNT and CDR2 YENEEA. V was clipped by 4 bases and J by 7 bases, with 4 bases between them. The CDR3 consists of 11 residues. The CDR3: CASSSIGELFF. The CDR3 region has the DNA TGTGCCAGCAGCTCCATCGGGGAGCTGTTTTTT.

The chain recombines TRBV28 with TRBJ1-1; no reliable D call. CDR1 and CDR2 (germline): MDHEN, SYDVKM. This CDR3 is 13 amino acids long. The ends were cut back, 3 bases at V and 8 bases at J, with 13 bases in the middle. The CDR3 sequence: CASSLGGRMEAFF. The DNA of the CDR3 is TGTGCCAGCAGTTTGGGCGGGCGGATGGAAGCTTTCTTT.

This clone was seen more than once but under ten times. This chain connects TRBV5-1 to TRBJ1-6, with 10 bases lining up with TRBD1. There are 16 residues in the CDR3. Germline V lookup: CDR1 SGHRS, CDR2 YFSETQ. The V segment lost 0 bases and the J segment 7 bases; nucleotides outside the gene matches: 4. The CDR3 DNA follows: TGCGCCAGCAGCTTGGTGACAGGGGGCTTCAATTCACCCCTCCACTTT. The encoded protein is CASSLVTGGFNSPLHF.

This clone was counted a single time. The CDR3 here is CASGGTGFGYTF. CDR3 bases: TGCGCCAGCGGAGGGACAGGGTTTGGCTACACCTTC. V and J are TRBV5-1 and TRBJ1-2; TRBD1 agrees at 9 bases. Losses at the gene ends were 7 bases for V and 7 bases for J; bases not matched to a gene: 5. The CDR3 covers 12 residues. The germline V gene encodes CDR1 SGHRS and CDR2 YFSETQ.